This T cell receptor beta chain was profiled in a study of cytomegalovirus exposure and HLA in healthy donors. General study results and limits: TCR beta V- and J-gene trimming, according to a later analysis, was linked to a missense DCLRE1C variant. Donor immune exposure was known only as CMV serostatus.

The PCR was carried out with 60 Vbeta primers and 13 Jbeta primers. In the original analysis: About 83 million unique TCR beta chains, 9 million to 12 million shared, were counted in a later analysis. Measured with immunoSEQ multiplex PCR; TCRdb has only the in-frame clones, and not every one. Clonal size and the V and J genes are those of that table, whereas D and trimming came from the DNA. The sample gives approximately 170,000 clones, over 70% of which show up once; 1% to 1.5% is in the top ten. J gave up 3 bases and V 2 bases, and 9 bases lay outside the gene matches. CDR1 and CDR2 from the germline V gene are MNHNY and SVGAGI (reference sequence). There are 16 residues in the CDR3. Worth noting for this clone: Its antigen remains unidentified.

The sequence was obtained from a man aged 50 or older in good health and CMV-seropositive. Specimen: PBMCs. The V call is TRBV6-6, the J call TRBJ2-7, with 8 bases aligning to TRBD2. DNA for the CDR3: TGTGCCAGCAGTTACGGCTTGGGACTAGTCCGCTACGAGCAGTACTTC. Translation gives CASSYGLGLVRYEQYF.